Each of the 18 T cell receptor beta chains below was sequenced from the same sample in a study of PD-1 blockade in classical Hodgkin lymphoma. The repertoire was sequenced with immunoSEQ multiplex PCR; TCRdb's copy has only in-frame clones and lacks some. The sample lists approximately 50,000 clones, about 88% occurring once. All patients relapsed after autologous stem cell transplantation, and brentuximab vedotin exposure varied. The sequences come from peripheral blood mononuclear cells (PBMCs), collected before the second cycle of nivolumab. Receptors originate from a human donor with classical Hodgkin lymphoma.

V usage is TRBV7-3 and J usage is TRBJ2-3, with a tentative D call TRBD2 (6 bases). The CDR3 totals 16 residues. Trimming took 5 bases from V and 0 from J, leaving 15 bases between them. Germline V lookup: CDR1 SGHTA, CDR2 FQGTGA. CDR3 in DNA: TGTGCCAGCAGCGTAGCGACTAGGGCTAGCACAGATACGCAGTATTTT. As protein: CASSVATRASTDTQYF.

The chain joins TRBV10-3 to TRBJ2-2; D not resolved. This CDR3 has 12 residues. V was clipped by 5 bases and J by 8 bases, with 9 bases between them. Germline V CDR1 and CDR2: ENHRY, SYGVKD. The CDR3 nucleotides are TGTGCCATCAGTCCCGTAGGGGGGGAGCTGTTTTTT. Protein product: CAISPVGGELFF.

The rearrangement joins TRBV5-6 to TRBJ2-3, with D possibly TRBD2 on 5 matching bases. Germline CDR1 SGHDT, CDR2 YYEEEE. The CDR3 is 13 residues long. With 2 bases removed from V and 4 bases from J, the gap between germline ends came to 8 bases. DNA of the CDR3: TGTGCCAGCAGCTTCCTAGCCTCAGATACGCAGTATTTT. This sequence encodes CASSFLASDTQYF.

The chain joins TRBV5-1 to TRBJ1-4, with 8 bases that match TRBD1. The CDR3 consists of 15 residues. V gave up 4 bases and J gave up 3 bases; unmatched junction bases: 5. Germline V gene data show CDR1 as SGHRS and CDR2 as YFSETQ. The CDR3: CASSGQGGPNEKLFF. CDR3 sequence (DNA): TGCGCCAGCAGCGGACAGGGTGGCCCTAATGAAAAACTGTTTTTT.

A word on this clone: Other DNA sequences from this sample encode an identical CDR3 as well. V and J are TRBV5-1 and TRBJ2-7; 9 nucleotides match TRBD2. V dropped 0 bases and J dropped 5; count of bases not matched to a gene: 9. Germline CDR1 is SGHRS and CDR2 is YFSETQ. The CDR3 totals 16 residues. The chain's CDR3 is CASSLGRGGAYHEQYF. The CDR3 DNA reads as TGCGCCAGCAGCTTGGGTCGCGGGGGGGCCTACCACGAGCAGTACTTC.

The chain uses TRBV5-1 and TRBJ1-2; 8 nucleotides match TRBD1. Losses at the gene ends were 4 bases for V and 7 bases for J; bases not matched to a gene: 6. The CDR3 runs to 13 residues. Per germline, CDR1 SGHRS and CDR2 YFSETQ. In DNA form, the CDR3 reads TGCGCCAGCAGCCCTACCGGACAGGGTGGCTACACCTTC. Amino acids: CASSPTGQGGYTF. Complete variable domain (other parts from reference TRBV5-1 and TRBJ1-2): KAGVTQTPRYLIKTRGQQVTLSCSPISGHRSVSWYQQTPGQGLQFLFEYFSETQRNKGNFPGRFSGRQFSNSRSEMNVSTLELGDSALYLCASSPTGQGGYTFGSGTRLTVV.

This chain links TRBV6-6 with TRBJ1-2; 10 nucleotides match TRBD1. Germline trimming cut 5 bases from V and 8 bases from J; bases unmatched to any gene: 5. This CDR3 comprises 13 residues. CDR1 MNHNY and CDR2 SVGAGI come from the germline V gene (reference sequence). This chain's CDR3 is CASSTSTGGGYTF. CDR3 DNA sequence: TGTGCCAGCAGTACCTCGACAGGGGGCGGCTACACCTTC.

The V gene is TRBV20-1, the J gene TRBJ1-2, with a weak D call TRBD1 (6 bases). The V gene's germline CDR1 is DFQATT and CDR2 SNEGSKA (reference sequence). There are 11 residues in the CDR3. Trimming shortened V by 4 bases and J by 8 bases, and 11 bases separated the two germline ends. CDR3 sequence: CSAIRDTGYTF. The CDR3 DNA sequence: TGCAGTGCTATCAGGGACACCGGCTACACCTTC.

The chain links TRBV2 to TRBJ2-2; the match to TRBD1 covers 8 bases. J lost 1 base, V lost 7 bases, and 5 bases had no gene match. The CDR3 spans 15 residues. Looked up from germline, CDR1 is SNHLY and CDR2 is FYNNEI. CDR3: CASILDRVNTGELFF. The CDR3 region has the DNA TGTGCCAGCATCCTGGACAGGGTGAACACCGGGGAGCTGTTTTTT.

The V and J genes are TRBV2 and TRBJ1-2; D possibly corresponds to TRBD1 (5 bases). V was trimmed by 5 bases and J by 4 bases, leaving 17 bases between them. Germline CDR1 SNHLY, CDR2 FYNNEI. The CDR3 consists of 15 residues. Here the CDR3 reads CASSPASGGSYGYTF. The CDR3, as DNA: TGTGCCAGCAGTCCTGCATCGGGGGGGTCCTATGGCTACACCTTC.

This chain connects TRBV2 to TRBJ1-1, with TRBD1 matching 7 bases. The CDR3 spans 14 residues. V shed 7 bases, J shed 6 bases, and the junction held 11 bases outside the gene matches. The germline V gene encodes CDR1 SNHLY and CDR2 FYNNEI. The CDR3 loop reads CASTTMNRGPEAFF. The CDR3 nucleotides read TGTGCCAGCACCACGATGAACAGGGGCCCTGAAGCTTTCTTT.

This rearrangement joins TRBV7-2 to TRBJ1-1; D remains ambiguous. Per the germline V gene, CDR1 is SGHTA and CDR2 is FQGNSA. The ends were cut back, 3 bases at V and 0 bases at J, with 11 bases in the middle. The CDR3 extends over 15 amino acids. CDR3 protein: CASSFGGILNTEAFF. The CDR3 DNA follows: TGTGCCAGCAGCTTTGGAGGGATCCTGAACACTGAAGCTTTCTTT.

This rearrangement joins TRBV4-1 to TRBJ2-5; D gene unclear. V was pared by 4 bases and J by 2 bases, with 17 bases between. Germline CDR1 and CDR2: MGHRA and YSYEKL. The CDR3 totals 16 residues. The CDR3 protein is CASSPHFQAGQETQYF. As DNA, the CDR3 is TGCGCCAGCAGCCCTCATTTCCAGGCAGGACAAGAGACCCAGTACTTC.

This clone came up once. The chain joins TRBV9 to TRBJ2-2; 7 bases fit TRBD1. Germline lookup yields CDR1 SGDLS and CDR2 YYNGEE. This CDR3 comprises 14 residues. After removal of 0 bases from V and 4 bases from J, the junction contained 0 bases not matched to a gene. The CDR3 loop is CASSVDRGTGELFF. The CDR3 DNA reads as TGTGCCAGCAGCGTAGACAGGGGCACCGGGGAGCTGTTTTTT.

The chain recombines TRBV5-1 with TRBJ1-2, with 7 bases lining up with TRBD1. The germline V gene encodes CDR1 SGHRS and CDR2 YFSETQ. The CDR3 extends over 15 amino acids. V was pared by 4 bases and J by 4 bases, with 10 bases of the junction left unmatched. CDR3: CASSAQGGSGYGYTF. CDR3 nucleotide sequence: TGCGCCAGCAGCGCCCAGGGGGGTAGCGGCTATGGCTACACCTTC.

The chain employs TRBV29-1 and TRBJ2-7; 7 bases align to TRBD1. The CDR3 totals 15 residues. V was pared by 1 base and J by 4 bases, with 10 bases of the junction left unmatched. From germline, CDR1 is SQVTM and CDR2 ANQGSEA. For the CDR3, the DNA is TGCAGCGTTGAAGGTGGGACAGAGAGAGGTTACGAGCAGTACTTC. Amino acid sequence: CSVEGGTERGYEQYF.

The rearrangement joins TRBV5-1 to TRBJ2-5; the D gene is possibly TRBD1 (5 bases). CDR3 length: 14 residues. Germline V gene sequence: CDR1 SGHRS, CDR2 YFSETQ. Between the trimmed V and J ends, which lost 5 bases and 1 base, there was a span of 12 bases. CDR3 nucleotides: TGCGCCAGCAGTCAGTCAGGGCTCCAAGAGACCCAGTACTTC. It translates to CASSQSGLQETQYF.

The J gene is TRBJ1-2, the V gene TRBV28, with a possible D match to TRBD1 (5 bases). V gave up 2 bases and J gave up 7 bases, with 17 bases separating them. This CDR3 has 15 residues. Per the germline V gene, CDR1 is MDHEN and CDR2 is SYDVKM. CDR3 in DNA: TGTGCCAGCAGTTTAATGGGGGGAGGATTGGGTGGCTACACCTTC. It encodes CASSLMGGGLGGYTF.